This is a list of T cell receptor beta chains from one sample in a study of T cell repertoires in cytomegalovirus infection. From the reads, TCRdb called clonotypes with MiXCR, one entry per CDR3 protein. The sample consists of approximately 190,000 distinct CDR3 sequences, about 28% of them appearing once. The specimen was PBMCs. The receptors come from a human donor in good health (CMV status not recorded). Some clones in this sample may be carry-over from other donors' samples. CDR3s include the opening cysteine and the closing phenylalanine or tryptophan. Fields, in order: clone size, J gene, CDR3 length, V gene, D gene, CDR3 DNA, CDR3 protein. The D gene is left open where the match is weak. Expanded clones get a size class; other rows say once, few or many, or leave the size out.

NA	TRBJ1-2	14	TRBV12-3/TRBV12-4	NA	TGTGCCAGCAGCCACCCCCGCGCATCCTATGGCTACACCTTC	CASSHPRASYGYTF
few	TRBJ2-3	16	TRBV5-5	NA	TGTGCCAGCAGCTTGGTGGAGGGAGGCAGCGCAGATACGCAGTATTTT	CASSLVEGGSADTQYF
NA	TRBJ2-1	16	TRBV5-6	TRBD2	TGTGCCAGCAGTCCTCGAAGGGGGGCGGGGGGGAATGAGCAGTTCTTC	CASSPRRGAGGNEQFF
NA	TRBJ2-7	12	TRBV7-6	NA	TGTGCTAGCAGCCCCGACCGCTACGAGCAGTACTTC	CASSPDRYEQYF
few	TRBJ2-2	13	TRBV19	NA	TGTGCCAGTACTGAAGAATACACCGGGGAGCTGTTTTTT	CASTEEYTGELFF
NA	TRBJ1-1	11	TRBV20-1	TRBD1	TGCAGTGCTAGGGGGACAGATGAAGCTTTCTTT	CSARGTDEAFF
few	TRBJ1-2	14	TRBV5-1	NA	TGCGCCAGCAGTCCTCTGCAGGGATCCAATGGCTACACCTTC	CASSPLQGSNGYTF
medium-sized	TRBJ1-1	13	TRBV7-9	NA	TGTGCCAGCAGCTTGTGGCCCTCAAGGGAAGCTTTCTTT	CASSLWPSREAFF
NA	TRBJ2-7	13	TRBV2	TRBD2	TGTGCCACCAAAGCGGGGGGCGTAAACGTGCAGTACTTC	CATKAGGVNVQYF
few	TRBJ2-3	13	TRBV20-1	NA	TGCAGTGCCGAGTATGGGGGCACAGATACGCAGTATTTT	CSAEYGGTDTQYF
many	TRBJ2-3	13	TRBV7-2	NA	TGTGCCAGCAGCTTCCCGTCCACAGATACGCAGTATTTT	CASSFPSTDTQYF
NA	TRBJ1-2	14	TRBV28	TRBD1	TGTGCCAGCAGTCTCGGACAGGGGCGGCATGGCTACACCTTC	CASSLGQGRHGYTF
many	TRBJ1-3	14	TRBV12-3/TRBV12-4	NA	TGTGCCAGCACCCACGTGAGGGCTGGAAACACCATATATTTT	CASTHVRAGNTIYF
many	TRBJ2-7	13	TRBV7-9	NA	TGTGCCATTCCGGGACGGGCTACCTACGAGCAGTACTTC	CAIPGRATYEQYF
many	TRBJ1-5	15	TRBV7-2	NA	TGTGCCAGCAGCCCCACCAGGGGAGGAAATCAGCCCCAGCATTTT	CASSPTRGGNQPQHF
NA	TRBJ1-1	13	TRBV7-3	NA	TGTGCCAGCAGCTCCATCCCAGAGGGGAAAGCTTTCTTT	CASSSIPEGKAFF
many	TRBJ2-7	12	TRBV7-2	NA	TGTGCCAGCAGCGACACGGCATACGAGCAGTACTTC	CASSDTAYEQYF
many	TRBJ2-5	13	TRBV12-3/TRBV12-4	TRBD2	TGTGCCAGCAGAACCCCGGGGGGGGAGACCCAGTACTTC	CASRTPGGETQYF
once	TRBJ2-1	15	TRBV19	TRBD1	TGTGCCAGTAGCTTGACAGGGGGGGTTTACAATGAGCAGTTCTTC	CASSLTGGVYNEQFF
NA	TRBJ1-2	14	TRBV12-3/TRBV12-4	NA	TGTGCCAGCAGTCCGGGATCTACTAACTATGGCTACACCTTC	CASSPGSTNYGYTF
NA	TRBJ2-7	15	TRBV5-4	NA	TGTGCCAGCAGCTCACCAGTGCAGCCCCTTGAAGAGCAGTACTTC	CASSSPVQPLEEQYF
NA	TRBJ2-7	14	TRBV14	NA	TGTGCCAGCACCCCTTACAGGGTTGCCTACGAGCAGTACTTC	CASTPYRVAYEQYF
NA	TRBJ2-1	11	TRBV29-1	TRBD1	TGCAGCGAAGAACAGGGGTCTGAGCAGTTCTTC	CSEEQGSEQFF
NA	TRBJ1-2	13	TRBV19	NA	TGTGCCAGTACACAAGCGGGCGCCAATGGCTACACCTTC	CASTQAGANGYTF
few	TRBJ1-1	12	TRBV3-1	NA	TGTGCCAGCAGCGTAAGCAACACTGAAGCTTTCTTT	CASSVSNTEAFF
many	TRBJ1-1	13	TRBV25-1	NA	TGTGCCAGCAGTGATTCCTCAGGGAATGAAGCTTTCTTT	CASSDSSGNEAFF
few	TRBJ1-2	15	TRBV27	NA	TGTGCCAGCAGTTTATCGATTCAGGCGCCCTATGGCTACACCTTC	CASSLSIQAPYGYTF
once	TRBJ2-1	14	TRBV4-3	NA	TGCGCCAGCAGCCAAGAGGGGGTCTACAATGAGCAGTTCTTC	CASSQEGVYNEQFF
few	TRBJ2-7	14	TRBV12-3/TRBV12-4	NA	TGTGCCAGCAGTCGAAGGACAGCTTCCTACGAGCAGTACTTC	CASSRRTASYEQYF
NA	TRBJ2-1	12	TRBV7-2	NA	TGTGCCAGCAGCTTAGAATCACAAGAGCAGTTCTTC	CASSLESQEQFF
many	TRBJ2-1	13	TRBV7-2	NA	TGTGCCAGCAGCTGGGACGCGAACAATGAGCAGTTCTTC	CASSWDANNEQFF
NA	TRBJ2-7	12	TRBV6-5	NA	TGTGCCAGCAGTTACGGGAGAAACGAGCAGTACTTC	CASSYGRNEQYF
NA	TRBJ2-1	15	TRBV5-1	TRBD2	TGCGCCAGCAGCTTAGCGGGGGGAACCTACAATGAGCCGTTCTTC	CASSLAGGTYNEPFF
NA	TRBJ1-2	15	TRBV4-1	NA	TGCGCCAGCAGCCAAGCGGCGGGGATAGAATATGGCTACACCTTC	CASSQAAGIEYGYTF
NA	TRBJ2-7	16	TRBV18	NA	TGTGCCAGCTCACCCCTGAGGACAGAGGGAACCTACGAGAAGTACTTC	CASSPLRTEGTYEKYF
NA	TRBJ1-1	14	TRBV5-6	NA	TGTGCCAGCAGCTTGGCCAGGTTGTGGACTGAAGCTTTCTTT	CASSLARLWTEAFF
few	TRBJ1-1	15	TRBV6-2/TRBV6-3	NA	TGTGCCAGCACCACGCTCGGCTTTGGCAGATATGAAGCTTTCTTT	CASTTLGFGRYEAFF
few	TRBJ2-1	10	TRBV12-3/TRBV12-4	NA	TGTGCCAGTGGGGCAAATGAGCAGTTCTTC	CASGANEQFF
many	TRBJ1-2	15	TRBV2	NA	TGTGCCAGCAGGGCCTCGGAGGTCCGGGGCTCTGGCTACACCTTC	CASRASEVRGSGYTF
NA	TRBJ1-1	13	TRBV27	NA	TGTGCCAGCAGTTTAAAGGTTTCCACTGAAGCTTTCTTT	CASSLKVSTEAFF
few	TRBJ1-1	13	TRBV12-3/TRBV12-4	NA	TGTGCCACCGCACCAGGAGTGAACACTGAAGCTTTCTTT	CATAPGVNTEAFF
few	TRBJ2-2	15	TRBV6-2/TRBV6-3	NA	TGTGCCAGCACCGAAAGAGGGGGATCCACCGGGGAGCTGTTTTTT	CASTERGGSTGELFF
many	TRBJ1-2	13	TRBV7-2	NA	TGTGCCAGCAGCTTAGCCACGAACTATGGCTACACCTTC	CASSLATNYGYTF
many	TRBJ2-1	15	TRBV27	TRBD1	TGTGCCAGCAGTAATAACAGGGGGCGCGGGAATGAGCAGTTCTTC	CASSNNRGRGNEQFF
NA	TRBJ1-2	17	TRBV7-2	NA	TGTGCCAGCAGCTTACGCCAAACGCAGACCTCCACTTATGGCTACACCTTC	CASSLRQTQTSTYGYTF
few	TRBJ2-7	13	TRBV20-1	NA	TGCAGTGCTCGGCCTTCCTCCTCCTACGAGCAGTACTTC	CSARPSSSYEQYF
few	TRBJ1-1	16	TRBV5-1	NA	TGCGCCAGCAGCTTGGGGTCAGGGATTCTGAACACTGAAGCTTTCTTT	CASSLGSGILNTEAFF
NA	TRBJ2-1	15	TRBV7-4	TRBD1	TGTGCCAGCAGCTTGACAGGGGGCGTAAGGTATGAGCAGTTCTTC	CASSLTGGVRYEQFF